This T cell receptor (beta chain) emerged from a study of shared clonotypes between healthy human individuals. In the study overall: The donor group consisted of a couple of women and a few men, aged 18 to 49.

The method was immunoSEQ multiplex PCR; TCRdb's version includes in-frame clones alone and lacks a portion of them. The profile shows some 1,100,000 clones, approximately 78% of them singletons. V shed 3 bases and J shed 1 base, with 9 bases lying between them. The CDR3 loop spans 14 amino acids. From germline, CDR1 is MDHEN and CDR2 SYDVKM. Both subsets, CD45RA+ naive and CD45RA-negative memory, were split from the CD4+ cells. The sequencing sample was made of memory CD4+ T cells from PBMCs. Subset specified: CD45RA-negative fraction. The V and J genes are TRBV28 and TRBJ1-1; D is perhaps TRBD1 (5 bases). This sequence was found in a man aged 18 to 29 in good health. Some clones in this sample may be carry-over from other donors' samples. The CDR3: CASSFMTANTEAFF. CDR3 nucleotides: TGTGCCAGCAGTTTTATGACAGCGAACACTGAAGCTTTCTTT.